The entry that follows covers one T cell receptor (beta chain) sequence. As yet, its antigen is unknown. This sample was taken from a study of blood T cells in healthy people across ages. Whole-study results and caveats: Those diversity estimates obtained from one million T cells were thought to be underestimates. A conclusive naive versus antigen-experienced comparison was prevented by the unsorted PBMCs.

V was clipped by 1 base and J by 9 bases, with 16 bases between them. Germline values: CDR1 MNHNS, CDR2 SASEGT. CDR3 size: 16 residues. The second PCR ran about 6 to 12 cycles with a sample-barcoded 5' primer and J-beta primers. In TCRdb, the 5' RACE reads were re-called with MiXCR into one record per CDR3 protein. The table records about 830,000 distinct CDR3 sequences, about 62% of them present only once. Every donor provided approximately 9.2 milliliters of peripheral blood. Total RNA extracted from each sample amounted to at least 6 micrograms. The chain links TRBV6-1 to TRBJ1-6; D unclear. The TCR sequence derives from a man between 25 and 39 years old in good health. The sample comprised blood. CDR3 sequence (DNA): TGTGCCAGCAGTGAAGAAGGCGCGGAATGGGCTTCACCCCTCCACTTT. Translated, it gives CASSEEGAEWASPLHF.